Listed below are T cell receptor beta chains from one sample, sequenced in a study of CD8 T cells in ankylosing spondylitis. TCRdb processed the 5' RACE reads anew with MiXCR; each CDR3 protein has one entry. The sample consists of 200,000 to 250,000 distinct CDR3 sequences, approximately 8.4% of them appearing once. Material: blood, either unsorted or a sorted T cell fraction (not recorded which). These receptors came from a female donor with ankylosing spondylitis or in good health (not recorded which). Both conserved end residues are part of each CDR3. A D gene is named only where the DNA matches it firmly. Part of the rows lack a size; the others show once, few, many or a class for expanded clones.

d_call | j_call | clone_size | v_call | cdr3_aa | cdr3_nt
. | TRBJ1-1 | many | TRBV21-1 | CASSPRTGGKTEAFF | TGTGCCAGCAGCCCCCGGACAGGGGGGAAAACTGAAGCTTTCTTT
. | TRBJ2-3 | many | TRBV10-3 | CAITFSPITDTQYF | TGTGCCATCACCTTTTCCCCGATAACAGATACGCAGTATTTT
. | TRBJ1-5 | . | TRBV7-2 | CASSRGPDQPQHF | TGTGCCAGCAGCCGAGGGCCCGATCAGCCCCAGCATTTT
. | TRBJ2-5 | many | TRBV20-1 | CSAWDLQETQYF | TGCAGTGCGTGGGACCTCCAAGAGACCCAGTACTTC
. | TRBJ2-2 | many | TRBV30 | CAWSVTTAGRRAGELFF | TGTGCCTGGAGTGTAACAACCGCTGGTCGAAGGGCGGGGGAGCTGTTTTTT
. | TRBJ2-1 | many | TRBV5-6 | CASSLHPGGRGYEQFF | TGTGCCAGCAGCTTGCACCCGGGAGGCAGGGGGTATGAGCAGTTCTTC
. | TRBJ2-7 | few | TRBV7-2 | CASSIPGAYEQYF | TGTGCCAGCAGCATACCAGGGGCTTACGAGCAGTACTTC
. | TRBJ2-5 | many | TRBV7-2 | CASSFGPFRETQYF | TGTGCCAGCAGCTTCGGACCATTTAGGGAGACCCAGTACTTC
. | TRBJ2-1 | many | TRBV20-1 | CSARTADEQFF | TGCAGTGCTAGAACAGCGGATGAGCAGTTCTTC
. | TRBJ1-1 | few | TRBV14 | CASSQSVLGEAFF | TGTGCCAGCAGCCAATCCGTACTCGGTGAAGCTTTCTTT
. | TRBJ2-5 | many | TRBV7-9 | CASSQPGETQYF | TGTGCCAGCAGCCAACCGGGAGAGACCCAGTACTTC
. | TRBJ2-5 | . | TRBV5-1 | CASSFDNQETQYF | TGCGCCAGCAGCTTCGACAACCAAGAGACCCAGTACTTC
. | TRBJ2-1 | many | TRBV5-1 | CASSTDGGPNEQFF | TGCGCCAGCAGCACCGATGGGGGCCCCAATGAGCAGTTCTTC
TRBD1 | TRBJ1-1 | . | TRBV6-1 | CATNRGLRTEAFF | TGTGCCACCAACAGGGGGCTACGGACTGAAGCTTTCTTT
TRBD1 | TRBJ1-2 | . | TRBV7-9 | CASSSTQGADYGYTF | TGTGCCAGCAGCTCAACACAGGGGGCAGACTATGGCTACACCTTC
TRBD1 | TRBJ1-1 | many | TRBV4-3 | CASSQEAVAGGTEAFF | TGCGCCAGCAGCCAAGAAGCGGTGGCAGGGGGGACTGAAGCTTTCTTT
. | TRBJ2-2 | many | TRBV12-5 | CASGPPTGELFF | TGTGCTAGTGGTCCCCCAACCGGGGAGCTGTTTTTT
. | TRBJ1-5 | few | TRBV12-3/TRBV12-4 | CASSLVGGRDQPQHF | TGTGCCAGCAGTTTAGTTGGGGGTCGCGATCAGCCCCAGCATTTT
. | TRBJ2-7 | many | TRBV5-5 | CASSLGMSYEQYF | TGTGCCAGCAGCCTCGGAATGTCCTACGAGCAGTACTTC
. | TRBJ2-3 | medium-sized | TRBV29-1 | CSVEVPGPPTDTQYF | TGCAGCGTTGAAGTTCCGGGACCCCCCACAGATACGCAGTATTTT
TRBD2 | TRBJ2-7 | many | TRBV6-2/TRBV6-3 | CASLGLAGGITYEQYF | TGTGCCAGCCTGGGACTAGCGGGAGGGATCACCTACGAGCAGTACTTC
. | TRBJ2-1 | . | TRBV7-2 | CASSPRVSTGTSWVF | TGTGCCAGCAGCCCCCGCGTGAGCACCGGGACATCATGGGTCTTC
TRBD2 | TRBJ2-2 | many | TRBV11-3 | CASSGRAGGTANTGELFF | TGTGCCAGCAGCGGACGAGCGGGAGGGACGGCGAACACCGGGGAGCTGTTTTTT
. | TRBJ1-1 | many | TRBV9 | CASSLTSGDTEAFF | TGTGCCAGCAGCCTGACCTCGGGAGACACTGAAGCTTTCTTT
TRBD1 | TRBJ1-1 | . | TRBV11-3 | CASSSGGQGTGKAFF | TGTGCCAGCAGCTCCGGCGGACAGGGGACGGGAAAAGCTTTCTTT
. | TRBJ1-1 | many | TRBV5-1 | CASSLGDIVSTEAFF | TGCGCCAGCAGCTTGGGGGACATAGTTTCGACTGAAGCTTTCTTT
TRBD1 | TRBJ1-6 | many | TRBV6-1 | CASSDRSSYNSPLHF | TGTGCTTCCTCGGACAGGAGCTCCTATAATTCACCCCTCCACTTT
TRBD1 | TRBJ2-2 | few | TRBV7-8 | CASSLPQGVAGELFF | TGTGCCAGCAGCTTGCCCCAGGGGGTAGCTGGGGAGCTGTTTTTT
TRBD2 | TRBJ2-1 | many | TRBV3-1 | CASSQVGLAGGDEQFF | TGTGCCAGCAGCCAAGTCGGGCTAGCGGGAGGAGATGAGCAGTTCTTC